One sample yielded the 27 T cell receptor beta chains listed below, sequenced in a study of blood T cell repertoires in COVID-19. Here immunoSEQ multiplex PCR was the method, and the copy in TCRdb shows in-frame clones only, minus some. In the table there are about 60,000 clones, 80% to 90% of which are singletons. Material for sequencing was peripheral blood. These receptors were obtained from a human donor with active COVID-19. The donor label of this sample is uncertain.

CDR3 DNA: TGTGCCAGCAGCTTAAAGGAGCCAGCTCCCTACGAGCAGTACTTC. This gives the protein CASSLKEPAPYEQYF. This rearrangement joins TRBV7-3 to TRBJ2-7; no firm D call. Germline V gene lookup returns CDR1 SGHTA and CDR2 FQGTGA. V gave up 1 base and J gave up 2 bases, with 12 bases separating them. The length of the CDR3 is 15 residues.

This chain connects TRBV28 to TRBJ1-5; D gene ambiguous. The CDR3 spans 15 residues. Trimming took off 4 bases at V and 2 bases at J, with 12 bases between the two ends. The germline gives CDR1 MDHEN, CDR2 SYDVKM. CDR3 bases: TGTGCCAGCAGTTCATCAGGCTTCGGCAATCAGCCCCAGCATTTT. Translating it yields CASSSSGFGNQPQHF.

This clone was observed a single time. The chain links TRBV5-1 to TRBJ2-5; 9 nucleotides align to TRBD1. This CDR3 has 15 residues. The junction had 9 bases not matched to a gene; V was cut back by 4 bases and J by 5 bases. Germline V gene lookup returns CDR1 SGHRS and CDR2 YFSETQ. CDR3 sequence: CASSRGQGTGETQYF. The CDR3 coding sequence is TGCGCCAGCAGCCGGGGACAGGGTACAGGGGAGACCCAGTACTTC.

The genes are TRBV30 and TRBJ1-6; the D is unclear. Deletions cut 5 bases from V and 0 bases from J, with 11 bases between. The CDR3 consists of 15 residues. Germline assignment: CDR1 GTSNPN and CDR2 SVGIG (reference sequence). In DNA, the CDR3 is TGTGCCTGGTTACTGCCTAGCTCCTATAATTCACCCCTCCACTTT. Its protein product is CAWLLPSSYNSPLHF.

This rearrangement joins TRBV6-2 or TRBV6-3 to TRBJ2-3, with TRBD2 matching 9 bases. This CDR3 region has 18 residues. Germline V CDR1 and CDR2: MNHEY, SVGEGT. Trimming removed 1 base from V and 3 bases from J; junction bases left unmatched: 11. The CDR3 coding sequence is TGTGCCAGCAGTTACTACACTAGCGGGCCCTGGGCGACAGATACGCAGTATTTT. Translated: CASSYYTSGPWATDTQYF.

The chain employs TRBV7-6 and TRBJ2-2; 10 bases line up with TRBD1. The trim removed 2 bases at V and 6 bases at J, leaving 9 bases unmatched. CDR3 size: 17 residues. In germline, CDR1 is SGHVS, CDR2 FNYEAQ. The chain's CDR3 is CASSLRMGTGAPGELFF. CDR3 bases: TGTGCCAGCAGCTTAAGGATGGGGACAGGGGCCCCCGGGGAGCTGTTTTTT.

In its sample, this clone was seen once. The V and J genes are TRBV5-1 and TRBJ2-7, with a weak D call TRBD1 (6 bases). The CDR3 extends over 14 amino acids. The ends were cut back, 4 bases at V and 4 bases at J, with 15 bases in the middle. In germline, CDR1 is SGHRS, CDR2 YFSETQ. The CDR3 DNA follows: TGCGCCAGCAGCGGGCAGGGGAGTAAGTACGAGCAGTACTTC. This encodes CASSGQGSKYEQYF.

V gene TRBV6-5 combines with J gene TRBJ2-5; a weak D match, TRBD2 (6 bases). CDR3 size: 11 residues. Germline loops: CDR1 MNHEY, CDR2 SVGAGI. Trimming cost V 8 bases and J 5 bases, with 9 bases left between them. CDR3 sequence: CASGAGETQYF. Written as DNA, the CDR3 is TGTGCCAGCGGGGCGGGGGAGACCCAGTACTTC.

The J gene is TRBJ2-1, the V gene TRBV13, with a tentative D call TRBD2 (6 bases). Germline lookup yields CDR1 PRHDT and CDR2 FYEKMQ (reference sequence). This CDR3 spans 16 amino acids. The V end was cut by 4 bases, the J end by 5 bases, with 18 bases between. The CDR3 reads CASSSRDSATNNEQFF. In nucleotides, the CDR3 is TGTGCCAGCAGCTCCCGGGACTCCGCGACGAACAATGAGCAGTTCTTC.

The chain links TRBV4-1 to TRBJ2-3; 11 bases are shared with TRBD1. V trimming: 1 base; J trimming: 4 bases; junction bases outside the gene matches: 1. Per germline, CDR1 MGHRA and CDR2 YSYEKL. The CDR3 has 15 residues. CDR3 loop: CASSQADRGPDTQYF. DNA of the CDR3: TGCGCCAGCAGCCAAGCGGACAGGGGGCCAGATACGCAGTATTTT.

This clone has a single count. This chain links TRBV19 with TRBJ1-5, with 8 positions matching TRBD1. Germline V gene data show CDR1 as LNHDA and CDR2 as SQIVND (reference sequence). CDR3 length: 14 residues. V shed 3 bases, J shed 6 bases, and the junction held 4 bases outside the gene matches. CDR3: CASSIGQGPQPQHF. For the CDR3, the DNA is TGTGCCAGTAGTATCGGACAGGGTCCTCAGCCCCAGCATTTT. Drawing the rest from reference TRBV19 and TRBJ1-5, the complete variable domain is DGGITQSPKYLFRKEGQNVTLSCEQNLNHDAMYWYRQDPGQGLRLIYYSQIVNDFQKGDIAEGYSVSREKKESFPLTVTSAQKNPTAFYLCASSIGQGPQPQHFGDGTRLSIL.

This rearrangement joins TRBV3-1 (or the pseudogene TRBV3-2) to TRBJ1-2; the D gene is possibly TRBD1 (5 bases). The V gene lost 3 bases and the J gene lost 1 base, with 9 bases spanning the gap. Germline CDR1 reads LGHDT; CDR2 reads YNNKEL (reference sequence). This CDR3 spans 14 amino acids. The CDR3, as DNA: TGTGCCAGCAGCCATCAAGGGGTTAACTATGGCTACACCTTC. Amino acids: CASSHQGVNYGYTF.

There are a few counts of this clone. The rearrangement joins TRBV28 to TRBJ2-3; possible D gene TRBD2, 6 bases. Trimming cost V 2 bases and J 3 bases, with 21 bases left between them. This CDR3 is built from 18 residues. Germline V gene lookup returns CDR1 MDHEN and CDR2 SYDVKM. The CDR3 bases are TGTGCCAGCAGTTTAATAGCGGTCCCCGAGGGAGGTACAGATACGCAGTATTTT. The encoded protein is CASSLIAVPEGGTDTQYF.

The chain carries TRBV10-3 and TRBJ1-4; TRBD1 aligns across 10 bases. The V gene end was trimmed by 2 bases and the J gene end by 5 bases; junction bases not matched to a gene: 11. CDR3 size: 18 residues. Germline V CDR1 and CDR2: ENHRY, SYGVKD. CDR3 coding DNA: TGTGCCATCAGTGAGGGACAGGGGGGCCACACTATCAATGAAAAACTGTTTTTT. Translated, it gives CAISEGQGGHTINEKLFF.

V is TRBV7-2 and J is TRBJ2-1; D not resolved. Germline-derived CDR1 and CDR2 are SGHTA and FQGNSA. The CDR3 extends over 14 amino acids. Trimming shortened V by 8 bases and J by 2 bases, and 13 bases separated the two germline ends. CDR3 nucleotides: TGTGCCAGCGGGCTACAGTTAACCTACAATGAGCAGTTCTTC. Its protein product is CASGLQLTYNEQFF.

The CDR3 protein is CASSLTEVSIYF. The CDR3 region has the DNA TGTGCCAGCAGTTTAACGGAGGTGTCCATATATTTT. J is TRBJ1-3 and V is TRBV14; D is ambiguous. Germline V CDR1 and CDR2: SGHDN, FVKESK. V shed 6 bases and J shed 11 bases, with 14 bases lying between them. The CDR3 runs 12 residues.

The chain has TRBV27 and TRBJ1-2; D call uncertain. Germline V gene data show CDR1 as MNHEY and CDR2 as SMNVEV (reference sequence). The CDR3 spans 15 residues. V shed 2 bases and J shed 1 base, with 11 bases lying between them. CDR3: CASSLSPVLNYGYTF. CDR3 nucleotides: TGTGCCAGCAGTTTAAGTCCAGTCCTTAACTATGGCTACACCTTC.

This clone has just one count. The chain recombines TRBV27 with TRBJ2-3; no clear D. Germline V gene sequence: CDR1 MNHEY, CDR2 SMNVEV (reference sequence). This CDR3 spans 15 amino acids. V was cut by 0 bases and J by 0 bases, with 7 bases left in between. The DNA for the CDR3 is TGTGCCAGCAGTTTATCAACTTTAAGCACAGATACGCAGTATTTT. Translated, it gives CASSLSTLSTDTQYF.

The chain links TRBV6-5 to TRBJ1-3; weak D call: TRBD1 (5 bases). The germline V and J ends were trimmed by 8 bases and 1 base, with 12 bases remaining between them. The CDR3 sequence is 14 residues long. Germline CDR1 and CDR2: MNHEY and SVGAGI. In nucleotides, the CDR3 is TGTGCCAGCGCTGGGGAGGGGTCTGGAAACACCATATATTTT. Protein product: CASAGEGSGNTIYF.

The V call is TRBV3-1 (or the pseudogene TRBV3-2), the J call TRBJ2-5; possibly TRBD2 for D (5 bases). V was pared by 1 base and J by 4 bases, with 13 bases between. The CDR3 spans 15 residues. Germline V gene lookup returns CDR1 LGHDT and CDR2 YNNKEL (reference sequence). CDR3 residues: CASSQGFSELETQYF. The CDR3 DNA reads TGTGCCAGCAGCCAAGGGTTTAGCGAGCTAGAGACCCAGTACTTC.

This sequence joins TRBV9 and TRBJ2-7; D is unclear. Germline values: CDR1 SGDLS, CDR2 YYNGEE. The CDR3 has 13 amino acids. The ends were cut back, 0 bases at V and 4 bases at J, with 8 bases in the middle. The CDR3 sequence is CASSVARRYEQYF. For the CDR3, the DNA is TGTGCCAGCAGCGTAGCGCGGCGGTACGAGCAGTACTTC. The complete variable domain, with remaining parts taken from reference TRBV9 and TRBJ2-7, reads DSGVTQTPKHLITATGQRVTLRCSPRSGDLSVYWYQQSLDQGLQFLIQYYNGEERAKGNILERFSAQQFPDLHSELNLSSLELGDSALYFCASSVARRYEQYFGPGTRLTVT.

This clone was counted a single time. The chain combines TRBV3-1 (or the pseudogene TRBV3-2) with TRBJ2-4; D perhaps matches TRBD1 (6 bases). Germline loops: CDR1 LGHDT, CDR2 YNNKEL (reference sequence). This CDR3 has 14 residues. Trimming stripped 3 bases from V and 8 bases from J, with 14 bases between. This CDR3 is CASSHRGSSYIQYF. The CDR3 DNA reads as TGTGCCAGCAGCCACAGGGGTTCTTCGTACATTCAGTACTTC.

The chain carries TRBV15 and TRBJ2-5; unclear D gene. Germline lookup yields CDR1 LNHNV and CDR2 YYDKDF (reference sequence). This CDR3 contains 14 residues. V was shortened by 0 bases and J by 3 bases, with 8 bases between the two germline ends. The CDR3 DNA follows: TGTGCCACCAGCAGAGATCGGGTTAAAGAGACCCAGTACTTC. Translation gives CATSRDRVKETQYF. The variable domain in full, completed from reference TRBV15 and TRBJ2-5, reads DAMVIQNPRYQVTQFGKPVTLSCSQTLNHNVMYWYQQKSSQAPKLLFHYYDKDFNNEADTPDNFQSRRPNTSFCFLDIRSPGLGDTAMYLCATSRDRVKETQYFGPGTRLLVL.

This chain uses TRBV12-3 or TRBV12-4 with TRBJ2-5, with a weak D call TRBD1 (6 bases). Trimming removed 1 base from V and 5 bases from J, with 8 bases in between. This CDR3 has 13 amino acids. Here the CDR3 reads CASSLDRAETQYF. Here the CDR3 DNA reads TGTGCCAGCAGTTTAGACAGGGCGGAGACCCAGTACTTC.

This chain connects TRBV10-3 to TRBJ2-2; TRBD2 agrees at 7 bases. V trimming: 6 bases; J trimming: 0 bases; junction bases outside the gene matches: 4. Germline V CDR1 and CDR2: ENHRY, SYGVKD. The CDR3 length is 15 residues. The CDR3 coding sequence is TGTGCCATCAGGACTAGCAGTTCGAACACCGGGGAGCTGTTTTTT. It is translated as CAIRTSSSNTGELFF.

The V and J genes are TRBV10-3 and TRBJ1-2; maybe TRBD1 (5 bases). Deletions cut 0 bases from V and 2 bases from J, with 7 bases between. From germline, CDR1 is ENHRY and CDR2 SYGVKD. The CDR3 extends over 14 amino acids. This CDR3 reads CAISESEGNYGYTF. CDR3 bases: TGTGCCATCAGTGAGTCGGAGGGGAACTATGGCTACACCTTC.

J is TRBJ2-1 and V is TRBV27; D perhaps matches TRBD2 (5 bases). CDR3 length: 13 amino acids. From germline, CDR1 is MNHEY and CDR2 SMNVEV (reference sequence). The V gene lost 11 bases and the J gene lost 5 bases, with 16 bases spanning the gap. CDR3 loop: CAAQRAGNNEQFF. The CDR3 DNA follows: TGTGCCGCACAGAGGGCAGGCAACAATGAGCAGTTCTTC.